This entry is about one T cell receptor beta chain. Its antigen remains unidentified. The method was immunoSEQ multiplex PCR; TCRdb's version includes in-frame clones alone and lacks a portion of them. The sample has 300,000 to 400,000 clones; roughly 92% are singletons. The sample originates from a study of brain T cells in children with intractable seizures. V shed 0 bases and J shed 3 bases, with 7 bases lying between them. The CDR3 has 14 residues. Per the germline V gene, CDR1 is WNHNN and CDR2 is SYGVQD (reference sequence). Described time point: blood from clinic visit 5 months post-surgery; TSC patient then seizure free. Surgery cases with the highest brain T cell transcript signatures were chosen for sequencing. Patients received at least one anti-epileptic drug before surgery. General study points: Absence of clones before surgery may stem from lower sequencing depth. HCMV serostatus was not known, and viral specificity came from CDR3 similarity only.

Sequenced material: peripheral blood, taken 4 to 6 months after surgery. The V gene is TRBV10-1, the J gene TRBJ2-3; no reliable D call. This TCR was sampled from a boy in the first two years of life with tuberous sclerosis and intractable seizures. CDR3 region: CASSESLGTDTQYF. The CDR3 DNA follows: TGCGCCAGCAGTGAGTCTCTCGGAACAGATACGCAGTATTTT.